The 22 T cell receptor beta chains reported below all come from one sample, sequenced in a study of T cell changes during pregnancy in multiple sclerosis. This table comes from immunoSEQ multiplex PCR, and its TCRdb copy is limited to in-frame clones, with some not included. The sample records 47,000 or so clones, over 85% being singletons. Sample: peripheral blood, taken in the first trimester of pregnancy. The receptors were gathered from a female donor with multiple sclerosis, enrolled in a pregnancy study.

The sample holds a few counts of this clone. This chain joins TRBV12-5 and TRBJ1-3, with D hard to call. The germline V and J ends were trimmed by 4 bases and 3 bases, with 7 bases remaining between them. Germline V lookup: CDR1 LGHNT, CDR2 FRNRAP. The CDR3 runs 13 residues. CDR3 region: CASGSTNGNTIYF. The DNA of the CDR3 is TGTGCTAGTGGTTCGACAAATGGAAACACCATATATTTT.

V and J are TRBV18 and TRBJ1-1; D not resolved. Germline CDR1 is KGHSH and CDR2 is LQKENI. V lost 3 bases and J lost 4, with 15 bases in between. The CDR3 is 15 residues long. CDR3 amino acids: CASSPTAGGATEAFF. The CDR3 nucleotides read TGTGCCAGCTCACCCACAGCGGGTGGAGCCACTGAAGCTTTCTTT.

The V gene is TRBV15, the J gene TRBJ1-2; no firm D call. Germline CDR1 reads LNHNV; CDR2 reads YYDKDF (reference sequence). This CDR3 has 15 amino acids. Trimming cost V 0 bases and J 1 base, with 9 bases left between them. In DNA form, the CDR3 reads TGTGCCACCAGCAGAGATTTGAGGGATAACTATGGCTACACCTTC. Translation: CATSRDLRDNYGYTF.

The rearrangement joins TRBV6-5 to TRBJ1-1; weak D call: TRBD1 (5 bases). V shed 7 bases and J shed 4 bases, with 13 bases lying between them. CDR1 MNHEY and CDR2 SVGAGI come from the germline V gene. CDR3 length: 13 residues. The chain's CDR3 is CASNGGGRTEAFF. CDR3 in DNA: TGTGCCAGCAATGGGGGAGGGCGCACTGAAGCTTTCTTT.

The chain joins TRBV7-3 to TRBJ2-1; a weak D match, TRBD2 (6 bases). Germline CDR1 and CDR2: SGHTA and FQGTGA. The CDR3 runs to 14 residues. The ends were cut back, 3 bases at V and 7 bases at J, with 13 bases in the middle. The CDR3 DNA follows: TGTGCCAGCAGCTTGGGGACTTGGGAGAATGAGCAGTTCTTC. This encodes CASSLGTWENEQFF.

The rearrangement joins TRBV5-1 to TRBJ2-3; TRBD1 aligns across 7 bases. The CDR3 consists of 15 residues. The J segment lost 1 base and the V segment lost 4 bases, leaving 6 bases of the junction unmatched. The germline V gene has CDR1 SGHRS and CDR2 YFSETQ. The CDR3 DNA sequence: TGCGCCAGCAGCCGGACAGGAGTCCGCACAGATACGCAGTATTTT. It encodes CASSRTGVRTDTQYF.

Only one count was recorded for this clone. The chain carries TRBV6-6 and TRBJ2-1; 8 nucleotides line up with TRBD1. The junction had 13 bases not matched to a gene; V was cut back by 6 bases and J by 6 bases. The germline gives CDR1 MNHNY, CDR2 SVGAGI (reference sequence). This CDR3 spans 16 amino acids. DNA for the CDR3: TGTGCCAGCAGCCCCTCAGGGGGCGTTTGGTCCAATGAGCAGTTCTTC. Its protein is CASSPSGGVWSNEQFF.

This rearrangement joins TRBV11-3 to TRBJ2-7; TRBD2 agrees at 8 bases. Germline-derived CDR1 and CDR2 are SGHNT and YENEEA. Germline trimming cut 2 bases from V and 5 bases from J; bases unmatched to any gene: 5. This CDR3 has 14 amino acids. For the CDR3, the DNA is TGTGCCAGCAGCTTATTCGGGGGGGATGACGAGCAGTACTTC. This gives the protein CASSLFGGDDEQYF.

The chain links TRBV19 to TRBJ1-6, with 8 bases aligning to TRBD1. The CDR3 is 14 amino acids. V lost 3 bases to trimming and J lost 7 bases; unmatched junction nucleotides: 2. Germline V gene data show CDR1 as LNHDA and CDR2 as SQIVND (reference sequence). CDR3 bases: TGTGCCAGTAGTATGACAGGGGTAAATTCACCCCTCCACTTT. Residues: CASSMTGVNSPLHF.

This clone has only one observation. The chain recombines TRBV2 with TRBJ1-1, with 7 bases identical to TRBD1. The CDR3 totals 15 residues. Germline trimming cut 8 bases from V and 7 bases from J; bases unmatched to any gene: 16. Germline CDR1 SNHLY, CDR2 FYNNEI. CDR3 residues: CASGVHGRGTVEAFF. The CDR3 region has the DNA TGTGCCAGCGGGGTTCATGGGCGCGGGACAGTTGAAGCTTTCTTT.

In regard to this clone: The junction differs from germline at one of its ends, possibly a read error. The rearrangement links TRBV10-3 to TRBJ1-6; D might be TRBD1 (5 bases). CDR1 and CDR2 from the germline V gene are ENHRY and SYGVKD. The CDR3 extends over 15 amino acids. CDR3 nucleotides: TGTGCCATCAGTGAGTCCCAGGGAAATAACTCACCCCTCCACTTT. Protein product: CAISESQGNNSPLHF.

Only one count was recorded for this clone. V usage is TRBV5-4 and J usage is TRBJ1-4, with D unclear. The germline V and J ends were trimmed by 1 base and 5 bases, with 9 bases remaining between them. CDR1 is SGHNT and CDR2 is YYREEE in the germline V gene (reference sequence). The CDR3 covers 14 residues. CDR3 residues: CASSLSGLNEKLFF. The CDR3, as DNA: TGTGCCAGCAGCTTGTCGGGGTTGAATGAAAAACTGTTTTTT.

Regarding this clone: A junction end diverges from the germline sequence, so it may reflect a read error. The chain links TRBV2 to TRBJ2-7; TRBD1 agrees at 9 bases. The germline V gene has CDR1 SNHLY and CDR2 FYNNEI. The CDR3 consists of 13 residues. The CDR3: CACRTGTGLHGGF. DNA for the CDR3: TGTGCCTGCCGAACCGGGACAGGGCTTCATGGGGGCTTC.

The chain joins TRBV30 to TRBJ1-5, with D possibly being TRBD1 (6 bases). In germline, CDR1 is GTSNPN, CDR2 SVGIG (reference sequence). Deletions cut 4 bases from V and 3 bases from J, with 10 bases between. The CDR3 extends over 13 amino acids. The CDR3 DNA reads TGTGCCTGGAACAGGGACCCCAATCAGCCCCAGCATTTT. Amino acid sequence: CAWNRDPNQPQHF.

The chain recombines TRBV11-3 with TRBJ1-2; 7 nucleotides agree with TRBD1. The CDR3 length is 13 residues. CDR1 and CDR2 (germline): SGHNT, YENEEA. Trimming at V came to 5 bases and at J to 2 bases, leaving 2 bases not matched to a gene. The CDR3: CASSMGQNYGYTF. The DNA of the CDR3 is TGTGCCAGCAGCATGGGACAGAACTATGGCTACACCTTC.

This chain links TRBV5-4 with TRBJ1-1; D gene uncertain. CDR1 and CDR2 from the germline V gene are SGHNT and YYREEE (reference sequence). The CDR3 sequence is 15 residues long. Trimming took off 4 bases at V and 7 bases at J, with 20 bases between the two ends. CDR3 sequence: CASSPGVVGPSEAFF. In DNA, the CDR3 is TGTGCCAGCAGCCCCGGGGTGGTGGGTCCTAGTGAAGCTTTCTTT. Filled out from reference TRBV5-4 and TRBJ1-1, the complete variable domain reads ETGVTQSPTHLIKTRGQQVTLRCSSQSGHNTVSWYQQALGQGPQFIFQYYREEENGRGNFPPRFSGLQFPNYSSELNVNALELDDSALYLCASSPGVVGPSEAFFGQGTRLTVV.

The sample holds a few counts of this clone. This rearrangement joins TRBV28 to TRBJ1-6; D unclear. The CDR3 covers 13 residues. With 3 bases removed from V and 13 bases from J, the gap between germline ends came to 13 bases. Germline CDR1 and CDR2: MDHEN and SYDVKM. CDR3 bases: TGTGCCAGCAGTTTTGGGCCGACCATCCCCCTCCACTTT. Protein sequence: CASSFGPTIPLHF.

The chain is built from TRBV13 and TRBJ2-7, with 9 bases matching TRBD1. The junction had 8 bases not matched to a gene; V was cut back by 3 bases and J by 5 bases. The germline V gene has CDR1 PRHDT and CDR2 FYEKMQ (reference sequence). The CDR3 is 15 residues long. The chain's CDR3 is CASSFSGQGWNEQYF. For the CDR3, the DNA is TGTGCCAGCAGCTTTTCGGGACAGGGTTGGAACGAGCAGTACTTC.

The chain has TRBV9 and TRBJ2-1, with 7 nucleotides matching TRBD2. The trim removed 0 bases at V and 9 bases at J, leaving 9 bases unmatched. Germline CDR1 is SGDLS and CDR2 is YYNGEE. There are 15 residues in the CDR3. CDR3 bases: TGTGCCAGCAGCGTAGGGGGAGGGTATAGTGGTGAGCAGTTCTTC. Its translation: CASSVGGGYSGEQFF.

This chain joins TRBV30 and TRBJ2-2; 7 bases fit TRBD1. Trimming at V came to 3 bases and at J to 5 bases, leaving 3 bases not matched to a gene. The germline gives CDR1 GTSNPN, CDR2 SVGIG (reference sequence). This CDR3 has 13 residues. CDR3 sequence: CAWSRQGTGELFF. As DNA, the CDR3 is TGTGCCTGGAGCCGACAGGGAACCGGGGAGCTGTTTTTT.

Here the CDR3 DNA reads TGTGCCAGCAGCCGGACAGTCCAAGAGACCCAGTACTTC. It specifies CASSRTVQETQYF. V and J are TRBV7-9 and TRBJ2-5, with a weak D call TRBD1 (6 bases). Germline CDR1 SEHNR, CDR2 FQNEAQ (reference sequence). Trimming stripped 5 bases from V and 1 base from J, with 8 bases between. CDR3 length: 13 amino acids.

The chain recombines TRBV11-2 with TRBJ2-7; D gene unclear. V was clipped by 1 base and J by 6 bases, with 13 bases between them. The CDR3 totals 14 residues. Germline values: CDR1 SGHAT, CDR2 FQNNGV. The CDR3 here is CASSLVRPPGEQYF. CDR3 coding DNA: TGTGCCAGCAGCTTAGTTCGCCCCCCGGGCGAGCAGTACTTC.